A selection of T cell receptor beta chains follows, all from one sample in a study of blood T cells in healthy people across ages. MiXCR, applied by TCRdb to the 5' RACE reads, yields one record per CDR3 protein. Of about 1.4 million distinct CDR3 sequences in the sample, roughly 64% are singletons; the top ten hold 5% to 7%. The specimen was blood. These receptor sequences come from a man younger than 35 in good health. CDR3s include the opening cysteine and the closing phenylalanine or tryptophan. The D gene is left open where the match is weak. Expanded clones get a size class; other rows say once, few or many, or leave the size out.

cdr3_length,clone_size,d_call,j_call,v_call,cdr3_nt,cdr3_aa
16,once,TRBD2,TRBJ2-5,TRBV5-5,TGTGCCAGCAGCTTGGACTCGCGGGAGGGCCAAGAGACCCAGTACTTC,CASSLDSREGQETQYF
13,.,.,TRBJ1-5,TRBV20-1,TGCAGTGCTAGTATGACAGAATATCAGCCCCAGCATTTT,CSASMTEYQPQHF
14,.,.,TRBJ1-4,TRBV7-2,TGTGCCAGCAGCTCGGCGACGGAGAATGAAAAACTGTTTTTT,CASSSATENEKLFF
13,.,.,TRBJ2-1,TRBV20-1,TGCAGTGCTATACCGGGGGTGGTTAATGAGCAGTTCTTC,CSAIPGVVNEQFF
16,.,.,TRBJ2-1,TRBV7-9,TGTGCCAGCAGCTTAGGCACAGGACTACTCTACAATGAGCAGTTCTTC,CASSLGTGLLYNEQFF
15,.,TRBD1,TRBJ2-7,TRBV5-6,TGTGCCAGCAGCGAGACAGGGCTCGGGAACTACGAGCAGTACTTC,CASSETGLGNYEQYF
15,few,.,TRBJ1-2,TRBV10-3,TGTGCCATCAGTGACCCAGACAGGAACCACTATGGCTACACCTTC,CAISDPDRNHYGYTF
13,.,.,TRBJ1-1,TRBV7-9,TGTGCCAGCAGCTTAGGCTCTAGCGGTGAAGCTTTCTTT,CASSLGSSGEAFF
13,.,.,TRBJ2-1,TRBV6-5,TGTGCCAGCAGTTACCTGGCGGCCAATGAGCAGTTCTTC,CASSYLAANEQFF
12,.,.,TRBJ2-1,TRBV20-1,TGCAGGGCCCCGACGACATTAGGTGAGCAGTTCTTC,CRAPTTLGEQFF
15,few,TRBD1,TRBJ2-7,TRBV13,TGTGCCAGCAGCTGGACAGGGGGCGCCTCCTACGAGCAGTACTTC,CASSWTGGASYEQYF
14,once,.,TRBJ1-2,TRBV9,TGTGCCAGCAGCGTCCCCGTAGGATCTGGAGGCTACACCTTC,CASSVPVGSGGYTF
15,.,.,TRBJ2-1,TRBV11-2,TGTGCCAGCAGCTTAGAGGGGAACCCCTACAATGAGCAGTTCTTC,CASSLEGNPYNEQFF
14,.,.,TRBJ2-3,TRBV7-9,TGTGCCAGCAGCCGTGGGGGGGCCACAGATACGCAGTATTTT,CASSRGGATDTQYF
13,few,TRBD1,TRBJ2-5,TRBV7-7,TGTGCCAGCAGCCCCGGACAGGGGAAGACCCAGTACTTC,CASSPGQGKTQYF
12,.,.,TRBJ1-1,TRBV25-1,TGTGCCAGCAGTGAATGGGGTCAGGAAGCTTTCTTT,CASSEWGQEAFF
14,.,.,TRBJ2-7,TRBV20-1,TGCAGTGCTACTGACAGACGCTCCTACAATGAGCAGTACTTC,CSATDRRSYNEQYF
12,many,TRBD1,TRBJ2-7,TRBV28,TGTGCCAGCAGGGACAGGGGCTACGAGCAGTACTTC,CASRDRGYEQYF
16,.,.,TRBJ2-3,TRBV5-1,TGCGCCAGCAGCCAGGCGGGGAGAGGGCCGGGTGATACGCAGTATTTT,CASSQAGRGPGDTQYF
17,.,.,TRBJ2-1,TRBV6-5,TGTGCCAGCAGTTACTCGAGTCGGGGCTCGTTCTACAATGAGCAGTTCTTC,CASSYSSRGSFYNEQFF
10,.,.,TRBJ1-6,TRBV21-1,TGTGCCAGCAGAACCTCACCCCTCCACTTT,CASRTSPLHF
14,few,.,TRBJ2-7,TRBV19,TGTGCCAGTAGTTATGGACCGAGCTCCTACGAGCAGTACTTC,CASSYGPSSYEQYF
11,few,.,TRBJ2-2,TRBV20-1,TGCAGTGCTAGAGACACCGGGGAGCTGTTTTTT,CSARDTGELFF
17,.,TRBD2,TRBJ2-7,TRBV20-1,TGCAGTGCTGGTAGCGGGAGCTTGACCGGGAAAGGCTACGAGCAGTACTTC,CSAGSGSLTGKGYEQYF
17,.,TRBD1,TRBJ1-1,TRBV5-1,TGCGCCAGCAGCCTTCCGCCGGACAGGGGGATGAACACTGAAGCTTTCTTT,CASSLPPDRGMNTEAFF
15,.,TRBD2,TRBJ2-7,TRBV5-6,TGTGCCAGCAGCTTGGCCGGACTAGCGCGTTCCGAGCAGTACTTC,CASSLAGLARSEQYF
16,.,TRBD1,TRBJ1-2,TRBV20-1,TGCAGTGCTAGAGATCGAGGCAGGGGGGCTAACTATGGCTACACCTTC,CSARDRGRGANYGYTF
13,.,.,TRBJ1-2,TRBV3-1,TGTGCCAGCAGCCAAGGGACAGTGGTTCGCTACACCTTC,CASSQGTVVRYTF
15,few,TRBD1,TRBJ1-6,TRBV5-1,TGCGCCAGCAGCCCCGGAAGACAGGGCTATTCACCCCTCCACTTT,CASSPGRQGYSPLHF
13,.,.,TRBJ1-1,TRBV4-2,TGTGCCAGCAGCCCGTTAACGGCGGCAGAAGCTTTCTTT,CASSPLTAAEAFF
15,.,.,TRBJ1-2,TRBV7-9,TGTGCCAGCAGCCCCGATGGGGAACAATTCTATGGCTACACCTTC,CASSPDGEQFYGYTF
14,.,.,TRBJ1-1,TRBV20-1,TGCAGTGCTAGAGATTCAGGGCGAGACACTGAAGCTTTCTTT,CSARDSGRDTEAFF
17,.,.,TRBJ2-3,TRBV4-1,TGCGCCAGCAGCCAAAAGATGTCCTATGAGGCCACAGATACGCAGTATTTT,CASSQKMSYEATDTQYF
15,few,.,TRBJ2-1,TRBV4-1,TGCGCCAGCAGCCAAGGGGCAGGAGTGATCAATGAGCAGTTCTTC,CASSQGAGVINEQFF
16,.,.,TRBJ2-7,TRBV2,TGTGCCAGCAGTGAGACCGGGTCCTACTACTCCTACGAGCAGTACTTC,CASSETGSYYSYEQYF
14,few,.,TRBJ2-7,TRBV9,TGTGCCAGCAGCGACGAGCTACTCGGCCACGAGCAGTACTTC,CASSDELLGHEQYF
14,.,.,TRBJ1-2,TRBV5-5,TGTGCCAGCAGCTTCGGTATGCAGGGCTATGGCTACACCTTC,CASSFGMQGYGYTF
15,.,TRBD1,TRBJ2-2,TRBV5-1,TGCGCCAGCAGCCCGTCGACAGGGTACACCGGGGAGCTGTTTTTT,CASSPSTGYTGELFF
14,.,.,TRBJ1-4,TRBV25-1,TGTGCCAGCCGATTAGGGGCGGGGGATGAAAAACTGTTTTTT,CASRLGAGDEKLFF
17,.,TRBD2,TRBJ2-1,TRBV19,TGTGCCAGTAGTAAAACTAGCGGGAGGGACTCCTACAATGAGCAGTTCTTC,CASSKTSGRDSYNEQFF
16,few,TRBD1,TRBJ2-5,TRBV4-1,TGCGCCAGCAGCCAAGCACGCGGGACAGGAGTAACGTCCCAGTACTTC,CASSQARGTGVTSQYF
19,.,.,TRBJ2-5,TRBV21-1,TGTGCCAGCAGCAAGGACTGGCTAGCGGGAGGCCGGAGTTCGGAGACCCAGTACTTC,CASSKDWLAGGRSSETQYF
15,few,TRBD1,TRBJ2-7,TRBV7-2,TGTGCCAGCAGCCCCTGGACAGGGGAGACCTACGAGCAGTACTTC,CASSPWTGETYEQYF
15,.,.,TRBJ2-5,TRBV28,TGTGCCAGCAGTTTAATGGGGACACTCCAAGAGACCCAGTACTTC,CASSLMGTLQETQYF
17,.,.,TRBJ2-6,TRBV3-1,TGTGCCAGCAGCCCCCCGCGACAACCCTCTGGGGCCAACGTCCTGACTTTC,CASSPPRQPSGANVLTF
17,.,.,TRBJ2-2,TRBV9,TGTGCCAGCAGCGTAGGTAGGACCACCGAGGGCACCGGGGAGCTGTTTTTT,CASSVGRTTEGTGELFF
14,.,.,TRBJ2-2,TRBV2,TGTGCCAGCAGTGAAAACGCAGTCAGGGAGGAGCTGTTTTTT,CASSENAVREELFF
14,.,TRBD2,TRBJ2-7,TRBV20-1,TGCAGTGCTAAGGGCCTACTAGCGGCCTACGAGCAGTACTTC,CSAKGLLAAYEQYF
20,.,.,TRBJ2-3,TRBV6-2/TRBV6-3,TGTGCCAGCAGTTACTCGATTTTCGAGGACAGAACCTGGGACACAGATACGCAGTATTTT,CASSYSIFEDRTWDTDTQYF
15,.,TRBD2,TRBJ2-7,TRBV28,TGTGCCAGCACCCATCGCGGGAGCGTATTTTACGAGCAGTACTTC,CASTHRGSVFYEQYF
14,few,.,TRBJ1-1,TRBV5-1,TGCGCCAGCAGCTTGAGTTCAGGCTACACTGAAGCTTTCTTT,CASSLSSGYTEAFF
16,.,TRBD2,TRBJ2-5,TRBV20-1,TGCAGTGCTGGTAGCTATAGCGGGAGACGGCCAGAGACCCAGTACTTC,CSAGSYSGRRPETQYF